This T cell receptor beta chain was profiled in a study of shared clonotypes between healthy human individuals. Clones were read by immunoSEQ multiplex PCR, and TCRdb kept only the in-frame ones, dropping some. The data contain more than 600,000 clones, around 92% of them singletons. CD45RO-negative cells were positively selected for CCR7, leaving out terminally differentiated effector memory CD45RA+ cells. Study results and caveats: Although depth was large, rarefaction showed that sequencing of the sorted subsets was incomplete.

As regards this clone: Its antigen is currently unknown.

What was sequenced was naive CD8+ T cells sorted from blood. The receptor's source is a man aged 25-45 years in good health.

In DNA form, the CDR3 reads TGTGCCAGCAGCGACCCGGTCCGGGGTAACACTGAAGCTTTCTTT. Translating it yields CASSDPVRGNTEAFF. This rearrangement joins TRBV2 to TRBJ1-1; D unresolved. Germline CDR1 is SNHLY and CDR2 is FYNNEI. There are 15 residues in the CDR3. V shed 6 bases and J shed 2 bases, with 16 bases lying between them. Filled out from reference TRBV2 and TRBJ1-1, the complete variable domain reads EPEVTQTPSHQVTQMGQEVILRCVPISNHLYFYWYRQILGQKVEFLVSFYNNEISEKSEIFDDQFSVERPDGSNFTLKIRSTKLEDSAMYFCASSDPVRGNTEAFFGQGTRLTVV.